These 30 T cell receptor beta chains share one sample of origin, sequenced in a study of cytomegalovirus exposure and HLA in healthy donors. PCR employed 60 Vbeta and 13 Jbeta primers. Sequenced by immunoSEQ multiplex PCR; TCRdb stores in-frame clones only, minus some. This table lists over 100,000 clones. Sequenced sample: PBMCs. The source of these receptors is a middle-aged man in good health and CMV-seropositive.

The V and J genes are TRBV28 and TRBJ1-1, with D possibly TRBD1 on 6 matching bases. Germline loops: CDR1 MDHEN, CDR2 SYDVKM. The V end was cut by 3 bases, the J end by 5 bases, with 22 bases between. The CDR3 extends over 17 amino acids. In nucleotides, the CDR3 is TGTGCCAGCAGTTTTGGTGCAGGGGCGAGACCTAAGACTGAAGCTTTCTTT. This encodes CASSFGAGARPKTEAFF.

This chain links TRBV6-5 with TRBJ2-5; possibly TRBD1 for D (6 bases). Germline values: CDR1 MNHEY, CDR2 SVGAGI. With 2 bases removed from V and 6 bases from J, the gap between germline ends came to 19 bases. This CDR3 has 16 amino acids. The chain's CDR3 is CASSYGSAGVLQTQYF. The CDR3 DNA follows: TGTGCCAGCAGTTACGGTTCGGCAGGGGTGTTACAGACCCAGTACTTC.

This clone ranks as medium-sized in terms of frequency. The CDR3 DNA sequence: TGTGCCAGCAGCATAACACCGACAGGGTTCGAGCAGTACTTC. Amino acids: CASSITPTGFEQYF. The chain uses TRBV5-6 and TRBJ2-7; 7 positions match TRBD1. The CDR3 consists of 14 residues. Germline loops: CDR1 SGHDT, CDR2 YYEEEE. V trimming: 4 bases; J trimming: 6 bases; junction bases outside the gene matches: 10.

The rearrangement uses TRBV28 and TRBJ1-1; D remains ambiguous. V lost 3 bases and J lost 5, with 4 bases in between. The CDR3 extends over 11 amino acids. Germline values: CDR1 MDHEN, CDR2 SYDVKM. Here the CDR3 DNA reads TGTGCCAGCAGTTTCTCTACTGAAGCTTTCTTT. The encoded protein is CASSFSTEAFF.

J is TRBJ2-1 and V is TRBV7-3, with TRBD2 identical over 12 bases. Losses at the gene ends were 5 bases for V and 6 bases for J; bases not matched to a gene: 5. The germline gives CDR1 SGHTA, CDR2 FQGTGA. CDR3 length equals 15 residues. The CDR3 region is CASSDLGLAGNEQFF. Written as DNA, the CDR3 is TGTGCCAGCAGCGATTTGGGACTAGCGGGCAATGAGCAGTTCTTC.

This chain uses TRBV27 with TRBJ2-7; perhaps TRBD2 as D (6 bases). Germline V gives CDR1 MNHEY, CDR2 SMNVEV (reference sequence). V shed 0 bases and J shed 4 bases, with 13 bases lying between them. This CDR3 spans 15 amino acids. The CDR3 loop reads CASSLSGLGGYEQYF. For the CDR3, the DNA is TGTGCCAGCAGTTTATCGGGACTCGGAGGGTACGAGCAGTACTTC.

V gene TRBV19 combines with J gene TRBJ2-7; D is unresolved. CDR3 length: 17 residues. The germline V gene encodes CDR1 LNHDA and CDR2 SQIVND (reference sequence). Trimming left V 6 bases short and J 1 base short, with 22 bases between. The CDR3 region is CASSLQYAATYSYEQYF. The CDR3 DNA follows: TGTGCCAGTAGCCTTCAGTATGCGGCTACCTATTCCTACGAGCAGTACTTC.

V is TRBV5-6 and J is TRBJ2-5, with TRBD2 as a possible D gene (6 bases). V shed 2 bases and J shed 5 bases, with 10 bases lying between them. The CDR3 sequence is 13 residues long. Germline-derived CDR1 and CDR2 are SGHDT and YYEEEE. CDR3 nucleotides: TGTGCCAGCAGCTTAGGGAGGTCGGAGACCCAGTACTTC. It translates to CASSLGRSETQYF.

This chain uses TRBV15 with TRBJ2-4; no clear D. Germline CDR1 LNHNV, CDR2 YYDKDF (reference sequence). This CDR3 region has 14 residues. The germline V and J ends were trimmed by 0 bases and 4 bases, with 7 bases remaining between them. The CDR3 DNA sequence: TGTGCCACCAGCAGAGAGCAGATAAAAAACATTCAGTACTTC. Residues: CATSREQIKNIQYF.

CDR3 in DNA: TGTGCCAGCATCGCATTGGGGGGGCTGAGCAATCAGCCCCAGCATTTT. Its translation is CASIALGGLSNQPQHF. The J gene is TRBJ1-5, the V gene TRBV28; the D gene is possibly TRBD1 (6 bases). CDR3 size: 16 residues. In germline, CDR1 is MDHEN, CDR2 SYDVKM. Trimming left V 7 bases short and J 1 base short, with 17 bases between.

The chain combines TRBV2 with TRBJ2-7, with D hard to call. Germline V gene lookup returns CDR1 SNHLY and CDR2 FYNNEI. The V end was cut by 2 bases, the J end by 5 bases, with 10 bases between. The CDR3 totals 13 residues. DNA of the CDR3: TGTGCCAGCAGTGAATTTCGGTCGCACGAGCAGTACTTC. This translates into CASSEFRSHEQYF. Full variable domain (rest looked up from reference TRBV2 and TRBJ2-7): EPEVTQTPSHQVTQMGQEVILRCVPISNHLYFYWYRQILGQKVEFLVSFYNNEISEKSEIFDDQFSVERPDGSNFTLKIRSTKLEDSAMYFCASSEFRSHEQYFGPGTRLTVT.

The chain carries TRBV27 and TRBJ2-3, with 8 bases aligning to TRBD2. This CDR3 has 15 amino acids. The V segment lost 4 bases and the J segment 6 bases; nucleotides outside the gene matches: 9. From germline, CDR1 is MNHEY and CDR2 SMNVEV (reference sequence). CDR3 sequence reads: CASSYLLAGGDTQYF. The CDR3 DNA sequence: TGTGCCAGCAGTTACCTCCTAGCGGGCGGGGATACGCAGTATTTT.

The genes are TRBV7-9 and TRBJ1-5; 8 nucleotides agree with TRBD1. The trim removed 5 bases at V and 2 bases at J, leaving 14 bases unmatched. The germline V gene encodes CDR1 SEHNR and CDR2 FQNEAQ (reference sequence). The CDR3 totals 18 residues. CDR3 nucleotide sequence: TGTGCCAGCAGCAAAGGACAGGGAGGGCTTCTGGGCAATCAGCCCCAGCATTTT. This gives the protein CASSKGQGGLLGNQPQHF.

V gene TRBV2 combines with J gene TRBJ2-3; 7 nucleotides line up with TRBD2. After removal of 8 bases from V and 0 bases from J, the junction contained 8 bases not matched to a gene. The germline gives CDR1 SNHLY, CDR2 FYNNEI. The CDR3 runs 15 residues. The CDR3 DNA reads TGTGCCAGCCGTTTTTCTAGCGGTAGCACAGATACGCAGTATTTT. It is translated as CASRFSSGSTDTQYF.

This rearrangement joins TRBV30 to TRBJ2-5; tentatively, D is TRBD1 (6 bases). The tail of the sequence fits TRBJ2-7 better, so the J call may be wrong. This CDR3 has 12 residues. Germline V gives CDR1 GTSNPN, CDR2 SVGIG (reference sequence). This chain's CDR3 is CAYKQGTYEQYF. The CDR3 DNA is TGTGCCTACAAACAGGGCACCTACGAGCAGTACTTC.

This chain links TRBV11-2 with TRBJ1-2; D is unresolved. CDR1 is SGHAT, CDR2 FQNNGV, per germline. This CDR3 is built from 16 residues. V was trimmed by 0 bases and J by 5 bases, leaving 16 bases between them. CDR3 region: CASSLDSAVRSYGYTF. Here the CDR3 DNA reads TGTGCCAGCAGCTTAGATAGTGCTGTCCGCTCTTATGGCTACACCTTC. Full variable domain (remainder filled in from reference TRBV11-2 and TRBJ1-2): EAGVAQSPRYKIIEKRQSVAFWCNPISGHATLYWYQQILGQGPKLLIQFQNNGVVDDSQLPKDRFSAERLKGVDSTLKIQPAKLEDSAVYLCASSLDSAVRSYGYTFGSGTRLTVV.

The rearrangement links TRBV5-4 to TRBJ2-1; 10 nucleotides align to TRBD2. CDR1 is SGHNT, CDR2 YYREEE, per germline (reference sequence). V gave up 3 bases and J gave up 6 bases; unmatched junction bases: 6. CDR3 size: 15 residues. The CDR3 region is CASSSSLAGVNEQFF. The CDR3 DNA reads TGTGCCAGCAGCTCCTCTCTAGCGGGAGTCAATGAGCAGTTCTTC.

The V call is TRBV14, the J call TRBJ2-7, with a weak D call TRBD2 (6 bases). V gave up 1 base and J gave up 3 bases, with 13 bases separating them. Germline-derived CDR1 and CDR2 are SGHDN and FVKESK. The CDR3 sequence is 15 residues long. The CDR3 coding sequence is TGTGCCAGCAGCCAAGTCTACGGGAGTAACTACGAGCAGTACTTC. Translated, it gives CASSQVYGSNYEQYF.

V gene TRBV27 combines with J gene TRBJ2-5, with a weak D call TRBD1 (5 bases). Germline V gene data show CDR1 as MNHEY and CDR2 as SMNVEV (reference sequence). The V end was cut by 5 bases, the J end by 2 bases, with 15 bases between. The CDR3 is 15 amino acids. The CDR3 nucleotides read TGTGCCAGCAGTCCTGCCAGGGCCATACAAGAGACCCAGTACTTC. Residues: CASSPARAIQETQYF.

This chain connects TRBV2 to TRBJ2-5; D perhaps matches TRBD2 (5 bases). The germline V gene has CDR1 SNHLY and CDR2 FYNNEI. Trimming left V 5 bases short and J 5 bases short, with 18 bases between. The CDR3 extends over 15 amino acids. CDR3 sequence (DNA): TGTGCCAGCAGTCAAGGACTCGACCCGTGGGAGACCCAGTACTTC. This gives the protein CASSQGLDPWETQYF.

The DNA for the CDR3 is TGTGCCAGCAGAGCTTCGACAGGGGCAAACACCATATATTTT. It specifies CASRASTGANTIYF. The rearrangement joins TRBV2 to TRBJ1-3; 8 bases fit TRBD1. Germline V gene data show CDR1 as SNHLY and CDR2 as FYNNEI. Losses at the gene ends were 6 bases for V and 6 bases for J; bases not matched to a gene: 7. This CDR3 spans 14 amino acids.

V is TRBV5-1 and J is TRBJ2-7; TRBD2 matches 11 bases. Germline trimming cut 6 bases from V and 2 bases from J; bases unmatched to any gene: 7. The germline CDR1 and CDR2 sequences are SGHRS and YFSETQ. The CDR3 is 15 residues long. CDR3 bases: TGCGCCAGCAAACCCGTAGCGGGAGGGACCTACGAGCAGTACTTC. Translated: CASKPVAGGTYEQYF.

V usage is TRBV19 and J usage is TRBJ1-4, with D hard to call. Germline lookup yields CDR1 LNHDA and CDR2 SQIVND (reference sequence). The CDR3 is 14 amino acids. The V and J ends lost 5 bases and 4 bases respectively, with 11 bases between them. The CDR3 nucleotides read TGTGCCAGTAGTGCCGGCGCAGGTAATGAAAAACTGTTTTTT. Its translation: CASSAGAGNEKLFF.

V usage is TRBV6-1 and J usage is TRBJ2-2; D possibly corresponds to TRBD1 (6 bases). The CDR3 is 14 residues long. Germline V CDR1 and CDR2: MNHNS, SASEGT. The V end lost 6 bases, the J end lost 0 bases, and 8 bases lay between the germline ends. The CDR3 DNA follows: TGTGCCAGCAGGGACAGTACGAACACCGGGGAGCTGTTTTTT. It is translated as CASRDSTNTGELFF.

For the CDR3, the DNA is TGCGCCAGCAGCCAAGCTAGCGGACCTAGCACAGATACGCAGTATTTT. Its protein product is CASSQASGPSTDTQYF. V is TRBV4-3 and J is TRBJ2-3; 7 nucleotides match TRBD2. This CDR3 spans 16 amino acids. J was trimmed by 0 bases and V by 1 base; bases with no gene match: 4. Germline V lookup: CDR1 LGHNA, CDR2 YSLEER.

The rearrangement joins TRBV9 to TRBJ2-3; D is unclear. The CDR3 extends over 14 amino acids. Trimming removed 4 bases from V and 4 bases from J, with 13 bases in between. Germline CDR1 SGDLS, CDR2 YYNGEE. The DNA for the CDR3 is TGTGCCAGCAGCCCCAGTATGGCCCCAGATACGCAGTATTTT. Its protein is CASSPSMAPDTQYF.

V and J are TRBV7-3 and TRBJ2-2, with D possibly matching TRBD2 (6 bases). CDR1 and CDR2 from the germline V gene are SGHTA and FQGTGA. The V gene lost 2 bases and the J gene lost 1 base, with 8 bases spanning the gap. This CDR3 comprises 15 residues. CDR3 in amino acids: CASSLGDWNTGELFF. The CDR3 coding sequence is TGTGCCAGCAGCTTAGGGGACTGGAACACCGGGGAGCTGTTTTTT. Complete variable domain (other parts from reference TRBV7-3 and TRBJ2-2): GAGVSQTPSNKVTEKGKYVELRCDPISGHTALYWYRQSLGQGPEFLIYFQGTGAADDSGLPNDRFFAVRPEGSVSTLKIQRTERGDSAVYLCASSLGDWNTGELFFGEGSRLTVL.

This sequence joins TRBV7-3 and TRBJ2-1; 8 nucleotides agree with TRBD2. This CDR3 is built from 15 residues. The V gene end was trimmed by 1 base and the J gene end by 8 bases; junction bases not matched to a gene: 7. The V gene's germline CDR1 is SGHTA and CDR2 FQGTGA. CDR3 amino acids: CASSLNGRAVDEQFF. In DNA, the CDR3 is TGTGCCAGCAGCTTAAACGGGAGGGCCGTGGATGAGCAGTTCTTC.

The rearrangement joins TRBV5-5 to TRBJ2-5; 11 bases match TRBD1. The V gene's germline CDR1 is SGHKS and CDR2 YYEKEE (reference sequence). Trimming removed 4 bases from V and 5 bases from J; junction bases left unmatched: 13. This CDR3 comprises 17 residues. CDR3 coding DNA: TGTGCCAGCAGCCGCGGGACAGGGGGTCACAGGGGTGAGACCCAGTACTTC. Translated: CASSRGTGGHRGETQYF.

CDR3 sequence reads: CASSQSHRGQQYF. In DNA, the CDR3 is TGTGCCAGCAGCCAATCCCACAGGGGACAGCAGTACTTC. V gene TRBV5-6 combines with J gene TRBJ2-7; 7 bases are a match to TRBD1. Germline CDR1 and CDR2: SGHDT and YYEEEE. Trimming cost V 4 bases and J 8 bases; bases outside gene matches: 9. The CDR3 covers 13 residues.